This T cell receptor beta chain was sequenced in a study of technical replicates of blood from a few donors. Generated by immunoSEQ multiplex PCR, the TCRdb table keeps only in-frame clones and is missing some. The table records roughly 80,000 clones, roughly 96% of them present only once. Germline lookup yields CDR1 SGDLS and CDR2 YYNGEE. The CDR3 totals 14 residues. V shed 0 bases and J shed 8 bases, with 11 bases lying between them. The sequencing input was T cells isolated from PBMCs. The chain employs TRBV9 and TRBJ1-4; perhaps TRBD1 as D (5 bases). The sequence derives from a human donor in good health. The CDR3 sequence: CASSVDRTNEKLFF. The CDR3 DNA reads TGTGCCAGCAGCGTAGATCGGACAAACGAAAAACTGTTTTTT.